Listed here are 18 T cell receptor beta chains from one sample, sequenced in a study of T cells in Graves' hyperthyroidism and ophthalmopathy. Researchers amplified the TCR beta CDR3 regions from RNA transcripts. The study used the HTBI primer set for a first-round RT-PCR of the TCR CDR3. TCRdb redid the calling of the multiplex PCR reads with MiXCR, one entry per CDR3 protein. The sample gives about 610,000 distinct CDR3 sequences, over 12% of which show up once; 4% to 5.5% is in the top ten. Sample: blood. These receptors all come from a woman in her thirties or forties with Graves' ophthalmopathy.

The V and J genes are TRBV15 and TRBJ2-1; 7 nucleotides agree with TRBD2. CDR3 size: 14 residues. The V segment lost 8 bases and the J segment 8 bases; nucleotides outside the gene matches: 12. Germline loops: CDR1 LNHNV, CDR2 YYDKDF (reference sequence). This CDR3 reads CATGRLAEGDEQFF. As DNA, the CDR3 is TGTGCCACCGGTAGACTAGCAGAGGGAGATGAGCAGTTCTTC.

The genes are TRBV6-1 and TRBJ1-6; the D gene is possibly TRBD1 (5 bases). Germline assignment: CDR1 MNHNS and CDR2 SASEGT. This CDR3 region has 16 residues. V lost 6 bases and J lost 7, with 19 bases in between. The CDR3, as DNA: TGTGCCAGCAGGATCTCAGTAGGGACGGGCAATTCACCCCTCCACTTT. Translation gives CASRISVGTGNSPLHF.

The DNA of the CDR3 is TGTGCCAGCAGTGACGGGAATAGCGGGAGGGCCTACACCGGGGAGCTGTTTTTT. As protein: CASSDGNSGRAYTGELFF. The chain employs TRBV6-4 and TRBJ2-2; 11 bases align to TRBD2. From germline, CDR1 is MRHNA and CDR2 SNTAGT. The CDR3 runs 18 residues. Trimming removed 2 bases from V and 3 bases from J; junction bases left unmatched: 8.

At least ten counts were recorded for this clonotype. The CDR3 DNA sequence: TGTGCCAGCAGTTACTCGGGTCAGGGGGATAGAAAGACCCAGTACTTC. Amino acids: CASSYSGQGDRKTQYF. The chain recombines TRBV6-5 with TRBJ2-5, with 7 bases identical to TRBD1. Trimming took 0 bases from V and 6 from J; bases not matched to a gene: 10. CDR1 and CDR2 (germline): MNHEY, SVGAGI. CDR3 size: 16 residues.

This clonotype was seen many times. The V call is TRBV6-1, the J call TRBJ1-2; unclear D gene. Germline CDR1 is MNHNS and CDR2 is SASEGT. The germline V and J ends were trimmed by 7 bases and 1 base, with 13 bases remaining between them. CDR3 length equals 14 residues. CDR3: CASTGFGDNYGYTF. In DNA form, the CDR3 reads TGTGCCAGCACTGGTTTTGGGGATAACTATGGCTACACCTTC.

The table lists this clonotype with a few counts. The chain links TRBV20-1 to TRBJ1-6, with a tentative D call TRBD1 (6 bases). Trimming took off 3 bases at V and 14 bases at J, with 26 bases between the two ends. The CDR3 is 16 amino acids. The germline V gene encodes CDR1 DFQATT and CDR2 SNEGSKA (reference sequence). Written as DNA, the CDR3 is TGCAGTGCTAGTGAAGATTTGACAGGAGATATTGCGGCCCTCCACTTT. Translating gives CSASEDLTGDIAALHF.

This clonotype was detected many times. The chain employs TRBV2 and TRBJ2-1; D ambiguous. Trimming took 6 bases from V and 5 from J, leaving 17 bases between them. Per germline, CDR1 SNHLY and CDR2 FYNNEI. The CDR3 loop spans 15 amino acids. The CDR3 loop is CASSARSGLHNEQFF. In nucleotides, the CDR3 is TGTGCCAGCAGCGCAAGATCCGGGCTACACAATGAGCAGTTCTTC.

Ten or more counts support this clonotype. The chain combines TRBV18 with TRBJ2-7, with 13 positions matching TRBD2. This CDR3 spans 15 amino acids. V lost 3 bases, J lost 4 bases, and 3 bases stayed unmatched. Germline V CDR1 and CDR2: KGHSH, LQKENI. The CDR3 DNA reads as TGTGCCAGCTCACCTGCGACTAGCGGGAGGTACGAGCAGTACTTC. As protein: CASSPATSGRYEQYF.

This clonotype was picked up many times. This chain joins TRBV6-5 and TRBJ2-5, with 11 bases lining up with TRBD1. CDR1 is MNHEY, CDR2 SVGAGI, per germline. After removal of 7 bases from V and 6 bases from J, the junction contained 4 bases not matched to a gene. CDR3 length: 13 amino acids. The CDR3 spells CASMGQGGKTQYF. The CDR3 nucleotides are TGTGCCAGCATGGGACAGGGGGGAAAGACCCAGTACTTC.

In this sample, this clonotype turned up many times. The J gene is TRBJ2-7, the V gene TRBV20-1; 13 nucleotides agree with TRBD2. Looked up from germline, CDR1 is DFQATT and CDR2 is SNEGSKA (reference sequence). The CDR3 has 14 residues. The V segment lost 6 bases and the J segment 3 bases; nucleotides outside the gene matches: 5. The CDR3 DNA reads TGCAGTGCCAGACTAGCGGGAGGATTCTACGAGCAGTACTTC. Translation: CSARLAGGFYEQYF.

The rearrangement uses TRBV28 and TRBJ2-7; the D gene could be TRBD1 or TRBD2 (5 bases each). The V end lost 5 bases, the J end lost 5 bases, and 19 bases lay between the germline ends. CDR3 length equals 15 residues. Germline V gene lookup returns CDR1 MDHEN and CDR2 SYDVKM. CDR3 sequence: CASSRRTGTYDEQYF. The CDR3 DNA follows: TGTGCCAGCAGTCGTAGAACCGGGACCTATGACGAGCAGTACTTC.

The chain employs TRBV11-1 and TRBJ2-2; tentative D call: TRBD2 (6 bases). Between the trimmed V and J ends, which lost 3 bases and 4 bases, there was a span of 15 bases. CDR3 length equals 16 residues. Germline CDR1 is SGHAT and CDR2 is FQDESV (reference sequence). The DNA of the CDR3 is TGTGCCAGCAGCTTGCCCACTAGCCCGGGCACCGGGGAGCTGTTTTTT. Translated, it gives CASSLPTSPGTGELFF.

Ten or more counts support this clonotype. The chain joins TRBV28 to TRBJ2-5; 11 nucleotides match TRBD2. The junction had 13 bases not matched to a gene; V was cut back by 5 bases and J by 5 bases. Germline lookup yields CDR1 MDHEN and CDR2 SYDVKM. CDR3 length equals 17 residues. CDR3 nucleotide sequence: TGTGCCAGCAGTCCGGCAACTAGCGGGAGATTGTGGGAGACCCAGTACTTC. This gives the protein CASSPATSGRLWETQYF. Filled out from reference TRBV28 and TRBJ2-5, the complete variable domain reads DVKVTQSSRYLVKRTGEKVFLECVQDMDHENMFWYRQDPGLGLRLIYFSYDVKMKEKGDIPEGYSVSREKKERFSLILESASTNQTSMYLCASSPATSGRLWETQYFGPGTRLLVL.

The table lists this clonotype with a few counts. The J gene is TRBJ2-5, the V gene TRBV12-3 or TRBV12-4, with TRBD1 matching over 8 bases. Trimming cost V 3 bases and J 5 bases; bases outside gene matches: 8. CDR3 length: 15 amino acids. DNA for the CDR3: TGTGCCAGCAGTTTTTGGTCAGGGGGCTCTGAGACCCAGTACTTC. Translated: CASSFWSGGSETQYF.

The table lists this clonotype with many counts. The chain recombines TRBV6-2 or TRBV6-3 with TRBJ2-1; TRBD2 is a possible D gene (6 bases). The V end lost 2 bases, the J end lost 4 bases, and 9 bases lay between the germline ends. The length of the CDR3 is 14 residues. Germline-derived CDR1 and CDR2 are MNHEY and SVGEGT. The CDR3 loop is CASSYGGKYNEQFF. The CDR3 bases are TGTGCCAGCAGTTACGGCGGGAAGTACAATGAGCAGTTCTTC.

This clonotype has at least ten counts. The chain has TRBV20-1 and TRBJ1-1; 10 nucleotides match TRBD1. Germline CDR1 DFQATT, CDR2 SNEGSKA (reference sequence). The CDR3 spans 16 residues. V lost 3 bases and J lost 0; bases outside the gene matches: 7. The CDR3 DNA is TGCAGTGCTAGGGGGACAGGGGTCCCAGTGAACACTGAAGCTTTCTTT. It encodes CSARGTGVPVNTEAFF.

This clonotype appeared many times. The chain joins TRBV6-5 to TRBJ2-2, with D possibly matching TRBD1 (5 bases). The V and J ends lost 4 bases and 5 bases respectively, with 11 bases between them. This CDR3 has 14 amino acids. The germline V gene encodes CDR1 MNHEY and CDR2 SVGAGI. CDR3 DNA: TGTGCCAGCAGTTCTCAGGGAAGGACCGGGGAGCTGTTTTTT. It is translated as CASSSQGRTGELFF.

This clonotype occurred many times. The genes are TRBV10-3 and TRBJ2-5, with a possible D match to TRBD1 (6 bases). Per the germline V gene, CDR1 is ENHRY and CDR2 is SYGVKD. The CDR3 runs 14 residues. The germline V and J ends were trimmed by 3 bases and 2 bases, with 10 bases remaining between them. DNA for the CDR3: TGTGCCATCAGTGAACGCGGACAGCAAGAGACCCAGTACTTC. As protein: CAISERGQQETQYF.